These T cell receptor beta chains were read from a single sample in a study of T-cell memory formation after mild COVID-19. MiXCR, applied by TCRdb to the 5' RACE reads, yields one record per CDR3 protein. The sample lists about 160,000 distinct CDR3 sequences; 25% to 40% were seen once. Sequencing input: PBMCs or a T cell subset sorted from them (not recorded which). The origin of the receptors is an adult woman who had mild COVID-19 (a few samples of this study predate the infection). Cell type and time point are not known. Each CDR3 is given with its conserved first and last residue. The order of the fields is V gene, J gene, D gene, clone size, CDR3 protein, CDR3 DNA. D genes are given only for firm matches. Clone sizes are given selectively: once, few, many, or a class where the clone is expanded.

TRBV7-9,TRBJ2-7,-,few,CASSFGRAREKTEQYF,TGTGCCAGCAGCTTTGGCCGGGCCCGAGAAAAGACCGAGCAGTACTTC
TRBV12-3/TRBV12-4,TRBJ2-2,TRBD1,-,CASSSRRQGYTGELFF,TGTGCCAGCAGTTCGCGAAGACAGGGGTACACCGGGGAGCTGTTTTTT
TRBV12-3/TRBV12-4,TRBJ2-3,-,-,CASSLSRTGDTDTQYF,TGTGCCAGCAGTTTATCTCGTACAGGAGACACAGATACGCAGTATTTT
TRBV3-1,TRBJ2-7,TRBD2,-,CASSQDRLAGVYEQYF,TGTGCCAGCAGCCAAGATCGGCTAGCGGGAGTTTACGAGCAGTACTTC
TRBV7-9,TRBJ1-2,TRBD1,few,CASSSQGDRGYTF,TGTGCCAGCAGCTCGCAGGGGGACCGTGGCTACACCTTC
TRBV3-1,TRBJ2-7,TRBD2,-,CASSQDLGREGSYEQYF,TGTGCCAGCAGCCAAGATCTCGGTCGGGAGGGGTCCTACGAGCAGTACTTC
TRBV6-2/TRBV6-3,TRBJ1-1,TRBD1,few,CASSPGTGGTEAFF,TGTGCCAGCAGTCCCGGGACAGGCGGCACTGAAGCTTTCTTT
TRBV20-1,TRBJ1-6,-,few,CSARDWRQGNSPLHF,TGCAGTGCTAGAGATTGGCGGCAGGGTAATTCACCCCTCCACTTT
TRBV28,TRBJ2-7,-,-,CASSFLHRPSFEQYF,TGTGCCAGCAGTTTCCTACACAGGCCGTCGTTCGAGCAGTACTTC
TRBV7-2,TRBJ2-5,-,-,CASSRGVQETQYF,TGTGCCAGCAGTAGGGGGGTCCAAGAGACCCAGTACTTC
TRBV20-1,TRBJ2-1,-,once,CSPVSGEFNEQFF,TGCAGCCCGGTTAGTGGGGAGTTCAATGAGCAGTTCTTC
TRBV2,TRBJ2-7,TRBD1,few,CASRPPRTGTEHYEQYF,TGTGCCAGCAGGCCTCCGAGAACAGGGACAGAACACTACGAGCAGTACTTC
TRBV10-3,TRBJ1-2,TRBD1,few,CAISDDRETDGYTF,TGTGCCATCAGTGATGACAGGGAGACGGATGGCTACACCTTC
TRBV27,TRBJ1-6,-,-,CASCRIQGGSPLHF,TGTGCCAGCTGCCGTATCCAGGGCGGATCACCCCTCCACTTT
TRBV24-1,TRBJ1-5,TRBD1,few,CATSEGGLKPQHF,TGTGCCACCAGTGAAGGGGGCCTGAAGCCCCAGCATTTT
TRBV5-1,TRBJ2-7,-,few,CASSFDAIDEQYF,TGCGCCAGCAGCTTTGATGCCATCGACGAGCAGTACTTC
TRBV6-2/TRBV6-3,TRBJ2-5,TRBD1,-,CASSGDRVRATQYF,TGTGCCAGCAGTGGGGACAGGGTCCGAGCGACCCAGTACTTC
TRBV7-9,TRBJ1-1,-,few,CASSPEAFF,TGTGCCAGCAGCCCTGAAGCTTTCTTT
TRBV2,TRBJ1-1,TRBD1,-,CASSQQEGQGAFEAFF,TGTGCCAGCAGTCAACAGGAGGGACAGGGCGCCTTTGAAGCTTTCTTT
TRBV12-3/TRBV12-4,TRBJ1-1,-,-,CASSFGGAGTEAFF,TGTGCCAGCAGTTTTGGAGGGGCTGGTACTGAAGCTTTCTTT
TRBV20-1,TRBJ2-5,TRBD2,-,CSARVGTSGSGTQYF,TGCAGTGCTAGAGTTGGGACTAGCGGGAGCGGGACCCAGTACTTC
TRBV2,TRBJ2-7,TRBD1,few,CASGQGDYEQYF,TGTGCCAGCGGACAGGGCGACTACGAGCAGTACTTC
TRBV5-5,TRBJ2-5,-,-,CASSLEGIRTLQETQYF,TGTGCCAGCAGCTTGGAGGGTATCCGGACACTTCAAGAGACCCAGTACTTC
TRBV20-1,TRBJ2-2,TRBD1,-,CSASGTANTGELFF,TGCAGTGCTTCCGGGACAGCGAACACCGGGGAGCTGTTTTTT
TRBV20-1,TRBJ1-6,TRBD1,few,CSIREERDSSPLHF,TGCAGTATTAGAGAGGAAAGGGACAGCTCACCCCTCCACTTT